A single sample gave rise to the 23 T cell receptor beta chains below, sequenced in a study of Graves' ophthalmopathy and Graves' hyperthyroidism. TCR beta CDR3 regions were amplified from RNA transcripts. First-round RT-PCR employed HTBI primers, with a second-round multiplex PCR after it. MiXCR was run by TCRdb on the multiplex PCR reads, yielding one entry per CDR3 protein. Counted here are some 1.1 million distinct CDR3 sequences, 36% occurring once; the ten biggest clones make up roughly 11%. Sequencing was done on a sample of peripheral blood or thyroid tissue (not recorded which). Receptor source: an adult man with Graves' hyperthyroidism.

Only one count was recorded for this clonotype. An end of the junction does not agree with germline; a read error may underlie this. This chain links TRBV19 with TRBJ2-2, with TRBD1 matching 10 bases. Germline values: CDR1 LNHDA, CDR2 SQIVND (reference sequence). The CDR3 has 15 residues. The CDR3 nucleotides are TGTGCCAGTAAAAGGGGACAGGGGAACACCGGGGAGCTGTCTTGG. This codes for CASKRGQGNTGELSW.

As regards this clonotype: At one end, the junction sequence differs from germline, possibly due to a read error. This chain connects TRBV10-2 to TRBJ2-7, with 7 nucleotides matching TRBD1. Germline V gene sequence: CDR1 WSHSY, CDR2 SAAADI. This CDR3 has 15 amino acids. CDR3 sequence (DNA): TGTGCCAGCAGTCCCCAGGGACAGTCAGACTACGAGCAGTACTTC. Translation gives CASSPQGQSDYEQYF.

This clonotype has just a few counts. V is TRBV6-5 and J is TRBJ1-3; D gene unclear. V was cut by 8 bases and J by 0 bases, with 14 bases left in between. Germline CDR1 reads MNHEY; CDR2 reads SVGAGI. The CDR3 runs 15 residues. The CDR3 DNA reads as TGTGCCAGCTACACCGGACTGAGCTCTGGAAACACCATATATTTT. Translation: CASYTGLSSGNTIYF.

The V and J genes are TRBV7-9 and TRBJ2-7; perhaps TRBD2 as D (6 bases). CDR3 length: 15 amino acids. Looked up from germline, CDR1 is SEHNR and CDR2 is FQNEAQ (reference sequence). V lost 1 base, J lost 10 bases, and 20 bases lay in between. In DNA form, the CDR3 reads TGTGCCAGCAGCTTAGGGGGAGGCAGGGTTAGCGATCAGTACTTC. It encodes CASSLGGGRVSDQYF. The full variable domain, its missing parts supplied by reference TRBV7-9 and TRBJ2-7, is DTGVSQNPRHKITKRGQNVTFRCDPISEHNRLYWYRQTLGQGPEFLTYFQNEAQLEKSRLLSDRFSAERPKGSFSTLEIQRTEQGDSAMYLCASSLGGGRVSDQYFGPGTRLTVT.

This clonotype occurred many times. V and J are TRBV7-2 and TRBJ2-7; 7 nucleotides match TRBD1. CDR1 SGHTA and CDR2 FQGNSA come from the germline V gene. The CDR3 length is 15 residues. V shed 5 bases and J 0 bases; nucleotides not matched to a gene: 7. The chain's CDR3 is CASSTRGPNSYEQYF. The CDR3, as DNA: TGTGCCAGCAGCACGAGGGGGCCCAACTCCTACGAGCAGTACTTC.

The CDR3 DNA follows: TGTGCCTGGAGGGAGCATATCTATAATTCACCCCTCCACTTT. This encodes CAWREHIYNSPLHF. This chain connects TRBV25-1 to TRBJ1-6; D unresolved. Germline V gene sequence: CDR1 MGHDK, CDR2 SYGVNS. This CDR3 has 14 residues. V lost 11 bases and J 3 bases, leaving 14 bases between the germline ends.

This clonotype is a singleton in its sample. A read error is possible here, since a much larger clone lies one base away. The chain carries TRBV29-1 and TRBJ2-7, with 10 positions matching TRBD2. V was pared by 7 bases and J by 6 bases, with 12 bases of the junction left unmatched. Germline CDR1 SQVTM, CDR2 ANQGSEA. The CDR3 has 14 residues. The CDR3 bases are TGCAGCGCTGGGACAGCGGGGGGGCCGGTCGAGCAGTACTTC. It specifies CSAGTAGGPVEQYF.

This clonotype has only a few counts. V usage is TRBV2 and J usage is TRBJ2-2; TRBD2 agrees at 9 bases. This CDR3 contains 17 residues. Germline loops: CDR1 SNHLY, CDR2 FYNNEI. The V gene end was trimmed by 0 bases and the J gene end by 5 bases; junction bases not matched to a gene: 7. The CDR3 bases are TGTGCCAGCAGTGAAGCGCGGTTAGCGGGAGTTACCGGGGAGCTGTTTTTT. Amino acid sequence: CASSEARLAGVTGELFF.

This chain connects TRBV10-3 to TRBJ1-2; the match to TRBD1 covers 8 bases. There are 14 residues in the CDR3. Germline V CDR1 and CDR2: ENHRY, SYGVKD. The V and J ends lost 3 bases and 5 bases, in that order; junction bases with no gene match: 5. The CDR3, as DNA: TGTGCCATCAGTGATGGCAGGGGGCCTTATGGCTACACCTTC. Its translation is CAISDGRGPYGYTF.

In this sample, this clonotype turned up once. The chain has TRBV10-3 and TRBJ2-2; 14 nucleotides align to TRBD2. The CDR3 has 19 amino acids. V was pared by 2 bases and J by 0 bases, with 5 bases of the junction left unmatched. Germline V lookup: CDR1 ENHRY, CDR2 SYGVKD. The CDR3 sequence is CAISEGGLAGGANTGELFF. For the CDR3, the DNA is TGTGCCATCAGTGAGGGTGGACTAGCGGGAGGCGCGAACACCGGGGAGCTGTTTTTT.

This clonotype showed up just once. The genes are TRBV7-2 and TRBJ2-5; 7 nucleotides line up with TRBD2. CDR3 size: 15 residues. V trimming: 5 bases; J trimming: 3 bases; junction bases outside the gene matches: 9. The V gene's germline CDR1 is SGHTA and CDR2 FQGNSA. The CDR3 DNA reads TGTGCCAGCAGCCCCGGGCTGCGGGAGAAAGAGACCCAGTACTTC. Amino acid sequence: CASSPGLREKETQYF.

This clonotype came up many times. The rearrangement joins TRBV20-1 to TRBJ2-7; D is perhaps TRBD1 (5 bases). V gave up 0 bases and J gave up 3 bases, with 15 bases separating them. The CDR3 covers 15 residues. The V gene's germline CDR1 is DFQATT and CDR2 SNEGSKA (reference sequence). CDR3 sequence reads: CSARDDGQGHYEQYF. The CDR3 DNA is TGCAGTGCTAGAGATGACGGACAAGGGCACTACGAGCAGTACTTC.

This clonotype was seen at least ten times. The genes are TRBV11-3 and TRBJ2-7, with 9 nucleotides matching TRBD2. V lost 5 bases and J lost 7; bases outside the gene matches: 12. The germline gives CDR1 SGHNT, CDR2 YENEEA. The CDR3 extends over 15 amino acids. This chain's CDR3 is CASSLLSGRKGEQYF. The CDR3, as DNA: TGTGCCAGCAGCCTCCTGAGCGGGAGGAAAGGGGAGCAGTACTTC.

This clonotype appeared a few times. This sequence joins TRBV10-3 and TRBJ2-2; 7 positions agree with TRBD2. This CDR3 comprises 13 residues. Germline values: CDR1 ENHRY, CDR2 SYGVKD. J gave up 1 base and V 11 bases, and 4 bases lay outside the gene matches. The CDR3 DNA reads TGTGCCGCGCAGCGGGAGAACACCGGGGAGCTGTTTTTT. Its protein is CAAQRENTGELFF.

The CDR3 reads CASSRDRDLFWTEAFF. CDR3 nucleotide sequence: TGTGCCAGCTCACGGGACAGGGACCTTTTTTGGACTGAAGCTTTCTTT. The chain couples TRBV9 to TRBJ1-1; 9 positions agree with TRBD1. V lost 7 bases to trimming and J lost 5 bases; unmatched junction nucleotides: 15. The length of the CDR3 is 16 residues. Looked up from germline, CDR1 is SGDLS and CDR2 is YYNGEE. Full variable domain (rest looked up from reference TRBV9 and TRBJ1-1): DSGVTQTPKHLITATGQRVTLRCSPRSGDLSVYWYQQSLDQGLQFLIQYYNGEERAKGNILERFSAQQFPDLHSELNLSSLELGDSALYFCASSRDRDLFWTEAFFGQGTRLTVV.

This clonotype was observed many times. This chain connects TRBV2 to TRBJ2-7, with 9 bases fitting TRBD1. Trimming cost V 7 bases and J 3 bases; bases outside gene matches: 4. Germline-derived CDR1 and CDR2 are SNHLY and FYNNEI. This CDR3 contains 13 residues. CDR3: CASNGTGHYEQYF. CDR3 coding DNA: TGTGCCAGCAATGGGACAGGGCACTACGAGCAGTACTTC. Looking up the rest from reference TRBV2 and TRBJ2-7 gives the full variable domain: EPEVTQTPSHQVTQMGQEVILRCVPISNHLYFYWYRQILGQKVEFLVSFYNNEISEKSEIFDDQFSVERPDGSNFTLKIRSTKLEDSAMYFCASNGTGHYEQYFGPGTRLTVT.

This clonotype was picked up many times. The J gene is TRBJ1-5, the V gene TRBV2; D is possibly TRBD1 (6 bases). CDR1 SNHLY and CDR2 FYNNEI come from the germline V gene. Trimming stripped 4 bases from V and 0 bases from J, with 13 bases between. The length of the CDR3 is 16 residues. The CDR3 is CASSGRQEYSNQPQHF. The CDR3, as DNA: TGTGCCAGCAGTGGACGACAGGAATATAGCAATCAGCCCCAGCATTTT.

This chain links TRBV7-4 with TRBJ2-1, with D uncertain. This CDR3 is built from 14 residues. V was shortened by 5 bases and J by 7 bases, with 15 bases between the two germline ends. Germline lookup yields CDR1 SGHVT and CDR2 SQSDAQ. The CDR3 spells CASSGPYPTNEQFF. CDR3 DNA sequence: TGTGCCAGCAGCGGGCCCTACCCTACGAATGAGCAGTTCTTC.

This clonotype was seen at least ten times. The genes are TRBV4-1 and TRBJ2-7; 7 bases agree with TRBD1. The CDR3 spans 13 residues. The V segment lost 8 bases and the J segment 0 bases; nucleotides outside the gene matches: 4. Germline V gene lookup returns CDR1 MGHRA and CDR2 YSYEKL. The CDR3 region has the DNA TGCGCCAGCCCCCGGGACAGCTCCTACGAGCAGTACTTC. Translated, it gives CASPRDSSYEQYF.

V gene TRBV10-3 combines with J gene TRBJ1-2; D is perhaps TRBD1 (5 bases). Germline values: CDR1 ENHRY, CDR2 SYGVKD. V was pared by 10 bases and J by 3 bases, with 18 bases between. The CDR3 contains 14 residues. The CDR3 nucleotides are TGTGCCACGACATCAAGTGGGGGAGACTATGGCTACACCTTC. This translates into CATTSSGGDYGYTF.

The chain couples TRBV7-8 to TRBJ2-7; possibly TRBD1 or TRBD2 for D (6 bases each). From germline, CDR1 is SGHVS and CDR2 FQNEAQ. V was clipped by 1 base and J by 0 bases, with 13 bases between them. The CDR3 extends over 16 amino acids. The CDR3 DNA sequence: TGTGCCAGCAGCTTAGTGGGGGGCCTCAGCTCCTACGAGCAGTACTTC. Protein sequence: CASSLVGGLSSYEQYF.

This clonotype was detected many times. J is TRBJ2-7 and V is TRBV20-1; D unclear. V was cut by 2 bases and J by 2 bases, with 13 bases left in between. Per germline, CDR1 DFQATT and CDR2 SNEGSKA (reference sequence). The length of the CDR3 is 14 residues. In DNA form, the CDR3 reads TGCAGTGCTAGACAGGACCGGGCCCCCTACGAGCAGTACTTC. Its translation is CSARQDRAPYEQYF.

The rearrangement links TRBV28 to TRBJ2-5; 7 bases match TRBD2. The V gene end was trimmed by 5 bases and the J gene end by 5 bases; junction bases not matched to a gene: 8. The CDR3 contains 14 residues. CDR1 MDHEN and CDR2 SYDVKM come from the germline V gene. The CDR3 reads CASSPPGLRETQYF. CDR3 bases: TGTGCCAGCAGTCCTCCGGGACTAAGGGAGACCCAGTACTTC.